These 11 T cell receptor beta chains came from one sample sequenced in a study of radiation and T cells in renal cell carcinoma. Clones were read by immunoSEQ multiplex PCR, and TCRdb kept only the in-frame ones, dropping some. The sample carries 150,000 or so clones, 88% recorded once. Noted time point: blood 4 weeks post-SBRT, at nephrectomy. Noted treatment: 15 Gy SBRT to primary tumor, nephrectomy 4 weeks later. Here the sequenced sample was blood, taken from a patient whose treatment included radiotherapy and nephrectomy. These receptors originate from a woman in her forties or fifties with renal cell carcinoma.

The V call is TRBV2, the J call TRBJ2-5, with 12 bases that match TRBD2. V lost 7 bases, J lost 5 bases, and 5 bases stayed unmatched. The CDR3 contains 14 residues. CDR1 SNHLY and CDR2 FYNNEI come from the germline V gene. The CDR3 protein is CASNRLAGAETQYF. The CDR3 nucleotides read TGTGCCAGCAACAGACTAGCGGGGGCCGAGACCCAGTACTTC.

This clone was detected only once. The CDR3 spells CASSLGQLASYNEQFF. The CDR3 bases are TGTGCCAGCAGCTTAGGGCAGCTTGCTTCCTACAATGAGCAGTTCTTC. This chain connects TRBV7-6 to TRBJ2-1; no firm D call. The length of the CDR3 is 16 residues. With 1 base removed from V and 1 base from J, the gap between germline ends came to 11 bases. The germline V gene encodes CDR1 SGHVS and CDR2 FNYEAQ.

This chain links TRBV10-2 with TRBJ1-5; 8 bases agree with TRBD1. Unmatched junction bases numbered 6, after V lost 4 bases and J lost 7 bases. This CDR3 has 14 residues. The germline CDR1 and CDR2 sequences are WSHSY and SAAADI. The CDR3, as DNA: TGCGCCAGCAGTGTGCAGGGGGCACGGCAGCCCCAGCATTTT. The encoded protein is CASSVQGARQPQHF.

V and J are TRBV18 and TRBJ1-2; D remains ambiguous. The V end was cut by 6 bases, the J end by 4 bases, with 15 bases between. The CDR3 covers 14 residues. CDR1 is KGHSH, CDR2 LQKENI, per germline. The CDR3 coding sequence is TGTGCCAGCTCCCCGCCCACAGACACCTATGGCTACACCTTC. Encoded protein: CASSPPTDTYGYTF.

The genes are TRBV19 and TRBJ2-7, with TRBD1 identical over 7 bases. CDR3 size: 16 residues. CDR1 and CDR2 from the germline V gene are LNHDA and SQIVND (reference sequence). Losses at the gene ends were 5 bases for V and 9 bases for J; bases not matched to a gene: 19. As DNA, the CDR3 is TGTGCCAGTAGTGCACGAAAGACAGGGTCTTTTTATCTGCAGTACTTC. Translating gives CASSARKTGSFYLQYF.

The chain uses TRBV5-1 and TRBJ1-1; 7 bases agree with TRBD1. The CDR3 is 17 amino acids. V lost 5 bases and J lost 0; bases outside the gene matches: 13. CDR1 is SGHRS and CDR2 is YFSETQ in the germline V gene. The CDR3 sequence: CASSRDRDLLMNTEAFF. CDR3 sequence (DNA): TGCGCCAGCAGTCGAGACAGGGACCTTCTCATGAACACTGAAGCTTTCTTT. Full variable domain (remainder filled in from reference TRBV5-1 and TRBJ1-1): KAGVTQTPRYLIKTRGQQVTLSCSPISGHRSVSWYQQTPGQGLQFLFEYFSETQRNKGNFPGRFSGRQFSNSRSEMNVSTLELGDSALYLCASSRDRDLLMNTEAFFGQGTRLTVV.

The CDR3 here is CASTPLGPGELFF. The CDR3 coding sequence is TGTGCCAGCACCCCTTTGGGACCGGGGGAGCTGTTTTTT. The chain joins TRBV7-9 to TRBJ2-2; D possibly uses TRBD1 or TRBD2 (5 bases each). V lost 7 bases and J lost 8, with 14 bases in between. Germline lookup yields CDR1 SEHNR and CDR2 FQNEAQ (reference sequence). The CDR3 extends over 13 amino acids.

The chain uses TRBV9 and TRBJ2-3, with no clear D. In germline, CDR1 is SGDLS, CDR2 YYNGEE. This CDR3 region has 13 residues. The V gene lost 0 bases and the J gene lost 9 bases, with 11 bases spanning the gap. As DNA, the CDR3 is TGTGCCAGCAGCGTAGAGGAAGGGATCACGCAGTATTTT. Encoded protein: CASSVEEGITQYF.

CDR3 in DNA: TGTGCCGGAAAAGGGGACTTTAATGAAAAACTGTTTTTT. Residues: CAGKGDFNEKLFF. The V call is TRBV2, the J call TRBJ1-4, with a tentative D call TRBD1 (5 bases). Germline V gene lookup returns CDR1 SNHLY and CDR2 FYNNEI. Trimming shortened V by 11 bases and J by 4 bases, and 14 bases separated the two germline ends. This CDR3 has 13 residues.

The chain combines TRBV5-1 with TRBJ2-5; the D call may be TRBD1 or TRBD2 (6 bases each). The CDR3 is 18 amino acids. V lost 3 bases to trimming and J lost 1 base, with 22 bases between them. The germline gives CDR1 SGHRS, CDR2 YFSETQ. CDR3 amino acids: CASSSTGWGAGVQETQYF. The CDR3 nucleotides read TGCGCCAGCAGCTCGACGGGTTGGGGGGCCGGGGTCCAAGAGACCCAGTACTTC.

This rearrangement joins TRBV2 to TRBJ1-2, with a tentative D call TRBD1 (5 bases). Germline V lookup: CDR1 SNHLY, CDR2 FYNNEI. This CDR3 region has 14 residues. V shed 3 bases and J shed 3 bases, with 11 bases lying between them. CDR3 region: CASSDRGRDYGYTF. As DNA, the CDR3 is TGTGCCAGCAGTGATCGGGGCAGGGACTATGGCTACACCTTC.